A single sample is the source of the 20 T cell receptor beta chains below, sequenced in a study of blood T cell repertoires in COVID-19. Sequenced by immunoSEQ multiplex PCR; TCRdb stores in-frame clones only, minus some. The table shows approximately 260,000 clones, with 75% to 90% occurring only once. Sequenced: peripheral blood. These receptors were obtained from a human donor in a cohort sampled during active COVID-19.

The chain uses TRBV5-6 and TRBJ2-1, with 14 bases identical to TRBD2. This CDR3 is built from 15 residues. Per the germline V gene, CDR1 is SGHDT and CDR2 is YYEEEE. Trimming at V came to 4 bases and at J to 5 bases, leaving 2 bases not matched to a gene. The CDR3 loop is CASSGGLAGDNEQFF. DNA of the CDR3: TGTGCCAGCAGCGGGGGACTAGCGGGAGACAATGAGCAGTTCTTC.

The chain combines TRBV5-1 with TRBJ1-1; 9 bases line up with TRBD1. V was clipped by 4 bases and J by 3 bases; unmatched bases: 13. Germline V lookup: CDR1 SGHRS, CDR2 YFSETQ. The CDR3 is 17 residues long. The CDR3: CASSGGQGTVIDTEAFF. CDR3 nucleotides: TGCGCCAGCAGCGGGGGACAGGGCACTGTTATCGACACTGAAGCTTTCTTT.

The chain joins TRBV5-1 to TRBJ1-2; D call uncertain. The V and J ends lost 3 bases and 4 bases respectively, with 10 bases between them. Germline lookup yields CDR1 SGHRS and CDR2 YFSETQ. The CDR3 runs to 13 residues. The CDR3 nucleotides are TGCGCCAGCAGCTCCTCGGTACTCTATGGCTACACCTTC. Protein sequence: CASSSSVLYGYTF.

This clone has a single count. This rearrangement joins TRBV4-1 to TRBJ1-4; D is unclear. The CDR3 sequence is 18 residues long. The V end lost 0 bases, the J end lost 4 bases, and 18 bases lay between the germline ends. Germline values: CDR1 MGHRA, CDR2 YSYEKL. The CDR3 DNA sequence: TGCGCCAGCAGCCAAGATGAGGTTCGTCCGGCTGTTAATGAAAAACTGTTTTTT. Translating gives CASSQDEVRPAVNEKLFF.

The chain couples TRBV7-9 to TRBJ2-7; 11 bases map to TRBD1. CDR3 length equals 15 residues. J was trimmed by 4 bases and V by 4 bases; bases with no gene match: 6. Germline V CDR1 and CDR2: SEHNR, FQNEAQ (reference sequence). The CDR3 DNA reads as TGTGCCAGCAGCTCAACCGGGACAGGGGGTTACGAGCAGTACTTC. This gives the protein CASSSTGTGGYEQYF.

CDR3 nucleotides: TGCAGCGTTGAAGAGAGTTACAATGAGCAGTTCTTC. It codes for CSVEESYNEQFF. The chain has TRBV29-1 and TRBJ2-1, with D uncertain. CDR3 length equals 12 residues. The germline CDR1 and CDR2 sequences are SQVTM and ANQGSEA. V was trimmed by 0 bases and J by 4 bases, leaving 4 bases between them.

The chain has TRBV7-9 and TRBJ1-2, with 8 bases fitting TRBD1. There are 16 residues in the CDR3. Germline trimming cut 4 bases from V and 4 bases from J; bases unmatched to any gene: 11. Germline-derived CDR1 and CDR2 are SEHNR and FQNEAQ (reference sequence). CDR3 region: CASSSETGTGTYGYTF. The CDR3 DNA follows: TGTGCCAGCAGCTCCGAAACCGGGACAGGCACCTATGGCTACACCTTC.

This rearrangement joins TRBV5-4 to TRBJ1-3; D is unclear. Deletions cut 0 bases from V and 0 bases from J, with 7 bases between. Germline values: CDR1 SGHNT, CDR2 YYREEE (reference sequence). This CDR3 has 15 amino acids. CDR3 residues: CASSLGGDSGNTIYF. The CDR3 DNA reads TGTGCCAGCAGCTTGGGCGGAGACTCTGGAAACACCATATATTTT.

The V gene is TRBV5-1, the J gene TRBJ1-2, with TRBD1 as a possible D gene (6 bases). V was clipped by 4 bases and J by 4 bases, with 14 bases between them. Germline CDR1 reads SGHRS; CDR2 reads YFSETQ. There are 14 residues in the CDR3. The CDR3 protein is CASSARTDAYGYTF. CDR3 sequence (DNA): TGCGCCAGCAGCGCCCGGACAGACGCCTATGGCTACACCTTC.

This chain links TRBV6-2 or TRBV6-3 with TRBJ2-7; D possibly corresponds to TRBD2 (6 bases). V lost 2 bases and J 3 bases, leaving 11 bases between the germline ends. Germline V lookup: CDR1 MNHEY, CDR2 SVGEGT. This CDR3 region has 14 residues. CDR3 sequence reads: CASSYPSGGYEQYF. CDR3 nucleotide sequence: TGTGCCAGCAGTTACCCATCCGGGGGCTACGAGCAGTACTTC.

The chain is built from TRBV10-2 and TRBJ1-3; the D is unclear. This CDR3 is built from 15 residues. CDR1 WSHSY and CDR2 SAAADI come from the germline V gene. The V gene lost 2 bases and the J gene lost 1 base, with 9 bases spanning the gap. The CDR3, as DNA: TGCGCCAGCAGTGAGGTTGGAGGGTCTGGAAACACCATATATTTT. Translated: CASSEVGGSGNTIYF.

CDR3 region: CASSHRPASLRPDTQYF. CDR3 DNA: TGTGCCAGCAGCCACCGCCCAGCGTCGCTACGACCAGATACGCAGTATTTT. This chain connects TRBV5-6 to TRBJ2-3; D remains unclear. V was shortened by 4 bases and J by 4 bases, with 22 bases between the two germline ends. This CDR3 contains 17 residues. Germline CDR1 SGHDT, CDR2 YYEEEE.

The rearrangement links TRBV18 to TRBJ2-2; 7 bases map to TRBD1. CDR1 and CDR2 (germline): KGHSH, LQKENI. Trimming cost V 3 bases and J 4 bases; bases outside gene matches: 11. The CDR3 covers 17 residues. CDR3 in DNA: TGTGCCAGCTCACCGATTCCAGGGGGAACGAGCACCGGGGAGCTGTTTTTT. This codes for CASSPIPGGTSTGELFF.

The chain employs TRBV5-8 and TRBJ2-5; a weak D match, TRBD2 (6 bases). The CDR3 extends over 14 amino acids. V lost 4 bases and J lost 5, with 15 bases in between. CDR1 and CDR2 from the germline V gene are SGHTS and YDEGEE. CDR3 sequence: CASSKRGGSETQYF. The CDR3 DNA sequence: TGTGCCAGCAGCAAACGTGGGGGGAGTGAGACCCAGTACTTC.

V is TRBV2 and J is TRBJ1-6, with 8 nucleotides matching TRBD1. Trimming removed 6 bases from V and 7 bases from J; junction bases left unmatched: 5. Per germline, CDR1 SNHLY and CDR2 FYNNEI. The CDR3 extends over 14 amino acids. In DNA, the CDR3 is TGTGCCAGCAGATCAGGGGGCCCGAATTCACCCCTCCACTTT. Its protein is CASRSGGPNSPLHF.

Only a few counts were recorded for this clone. The rearrangement uses TRBV5-1 and TRBJ1-1, with D maybe TRBD1 (5 bases). Germline CDR1 SGHRS, CDR2 YFSETQ. Between the trimmed V and J ends, which lost 4 bases and 1 base, there was a span of 11 bases. The length of the CDR3 is 14 residues. The CDR3 sequence: CASSPGDWNTEAFF. CDR3 DNA: TGCGCCAGCAGCCCTGGGGACTGGAACACTGAAGCTTTCTTT.

This chain connects TRBV3-1 (or the pseudogene TRBV3-2) to TRBJ2-7; 7 bases are shared with TRBD2. With 4 bases clipped from V and 6 bases from J, the junction kept 6 bases outside the gene matches. CDR3 length: 13 amino acids. In germline, CDR1 is LGHDT, CDR2 YNNKEL (reference sequence). In DNA form, the CDR3 reads TGTGCCAGCAGCCTGGGACTACCTGTCGAGCAGTACTTC. Translation: CASSLGLPVEQYF.

This clone was observed a single time. This rearrangement joins TRBV5-6 to TRBJ1-1; D unclear. This CDR3 contains 16 residues. The germline V and J ends were trimmed by 1 base and 0 bases, with 13 bases remaining between them. Germline V lookup: CDR1 SGHDT, CDR2 YYEEEE. CDR3 in amino acids: CASSLNLLPLNTEAFF. The DNA of the CDR3 is TGTGCCAGCAGCTTGAATCTCCTCCCCCTGAACACTGAAGCTTTCTTT.

The CDR3 sequence is CASSEGQPNTGELFF. The CDR3 bases are TGCGCCAGCAGCGAGGGACAGCCAAACACCGGGGAGCTGTTTTTT. The chain carries TRBV5-1 and TRBJ2-2, with 7 bases fitting TRBD1. After removal of 4 bases from V and 2 bases from J, the junction contained 5 bases not matched to a gene. The CDR3 sequence is 15 residues long. The germline gives CDR1 SGHRS, CDR2 YFSETQ.

The V and J genes are TRBV7-9 and TRBJ1-2, with TRBD1 as a possible D gene (6 bases). The length of the CDR3 is 15 residues. The germline V gene encodes CDR1 SEHNR and CDR2 FQNEAQ (reference sequence). The ends were cut back, 5 bases at V and 2 bases at J, with 15 bases in the middle. This CDR3 reads CASSEKRDKNYGYTF. CDR3 bases: TGTGCCAGCAGCGAAAAAAGGGACAAAAACTATGGCTACACCTTC.